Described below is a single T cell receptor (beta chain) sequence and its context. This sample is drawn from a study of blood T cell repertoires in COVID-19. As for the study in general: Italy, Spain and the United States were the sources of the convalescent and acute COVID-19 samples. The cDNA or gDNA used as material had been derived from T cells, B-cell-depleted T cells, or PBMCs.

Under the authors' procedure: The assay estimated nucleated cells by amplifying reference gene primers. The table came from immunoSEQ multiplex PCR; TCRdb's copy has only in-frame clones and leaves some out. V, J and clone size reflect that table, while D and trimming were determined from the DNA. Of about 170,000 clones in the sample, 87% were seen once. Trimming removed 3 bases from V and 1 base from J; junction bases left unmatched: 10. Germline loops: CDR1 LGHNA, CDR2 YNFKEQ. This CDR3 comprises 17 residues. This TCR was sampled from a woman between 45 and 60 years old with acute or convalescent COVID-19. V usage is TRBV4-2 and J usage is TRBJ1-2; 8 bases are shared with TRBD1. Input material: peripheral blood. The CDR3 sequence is CASSQVGSTGDNYGYTF. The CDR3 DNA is TGTGCCAGCAGCCAGGTAGGATCGACAGGGGATAACTATGGCTACACCTTC.